This note documents a single TCR beta chain sequence. Its target is unknown. The CDR3 is 12 amino acids. The germline V gene has CDR1 SEHNR and CDR2 FQNEAQ (reference sequence). V was cut by 4 bases and J by 5 bases, with 9 bases left in between. TCRdb reprocessed the reads with MiXCR, giving one entry per CDR3 protein. The profile shows about 220,000 distinct CDR3 sequences, 35% to 40% of them singletons. This sample is drawn from a study of T cell repertoires in cytomegalovirus infection. Study-wide results and limits: Cumulated frequencies of public TCR beta families served to identify carriers of CMV plus the relevant HLA. Across the ex vivo response, the dominant clonotypes were HLA-C-restricted CMV-specific TCR beta clonotypes.

The origin of this receptor is a human donor in good health (CMV status not recorded). Some clones in this sample may be carry-over from other donors' samples. The V call is TRBV7-9, the J call TRBJ2-7; D possibly corresponds to TRBD1 (5 bases). Sequencing was performed on CD8+ T cells from cultured PBMCs, taken from culture after CMV antigen stimulation. Here the CDR3 reads CASSSTRDEQYF. CDR3 DNA sequence: TGTGCCAGCAGCTCGACCAGGGACGAGCAGTACTTC. Full variable domain (remainder filled in from reference TRBV7-9 and TRBJ2-7): DTGVSQNPRHKITKRGQNVTFRCDPISEHNRLYWYRQTLGQGPEFLTYFQNEAQLEKSRLLSDRFSAERPKGSFSTLEIQRTEQGDSAMYLCASSSTRDEQYFGPGTRLTVT.